The 23 T cell receptor beta chains presented below share a single source sample, sequenced in a study of blood T cell repertoires in COVID-19. Repertoires were generated with immunoSEQ multiplex PCR, while TCRdb's copy carries only in-frame clones and drops some. The repertoire consists of about 250,000 clones, with 75% to 90% occurring once and the leading ten covering 2.4%. The sample consisted of PBMCs or T cells enriched from blood (not recorded which). These receptors all come from a woman younger than 30 who had recovered from COVID-19.

This chain uses TRBV6-5 with TRBJ2-3, with 8 bases lining up with TRBD2. The CDR3 is 14 residues long. Germline V gives CDR1 MNHEY, CDR2 SVGAGI. V lost 6 bases to trimming and J lost 4 bases; unmatched junction nucleotides: 6. CDR3 region: CASSPGGGADTQYF. DNA of the CDR3: TGTGCCAGCAGCCCGGGGGGGGGCGCAGATACGCAGTATTTT.

This clone was counted once. The chain is built from TRBV5-1 and TRBJ1-2; D gene uncertain. CDR1 and CDR2 from the germline V gene are SGHRS and YFSETQ. The CDR3 is 14 amino acids. V lost 0 bases and J 5 bases, leaving 11 bases between the germline ends. CDR3: CASSLGWQFYGYTF. CDR3 nucleotide sequence: TGCGCCAGCAGCTTGGGTTGGCAGTTTTATGGCTACACCTTC.

In DNA form, the CDR3 reads TGTGCCAGTACCCCCATCCTACTAGCGGGGGACCTCCAAGAGACCCAGTACTTC. It yields the protein CASTPILLAGDLQETQYF. This rearrangement joins TRBV19 to TRBJ2-5; the match to TRBD2 covers 11 bases. The CDR3 is made up of 18 amino acids. After removal of 7 bases from V and 1 base from J, the junction contained 14 bases not matched to a gene. Germline lookup yields CDR1 LNHDA and CDR2 SQIVND (reference sequence).

For this clone: Within the sample, other DNA sequences also encode this same CDR3. This sequence joins TRBV19 and TRBJ2-7, with a weak D call TRBD2 (5 bases). Germline CDR1 is LNHDA and CDR2 is SQIVND (reference sequence). The V and J ends lost 1 base and 0 bases respectively, with 7 bases between them. The CDR3 is made up of 14 amino acids. For the CDR3, the DNA is TGTGCCAGTAGTATAGGAGGGTCCTCCTACGAGCAGTACTTC. Translating it yields CASSIGGSSYEQYF.

The chain recombines TRBV4-1 with TRBJ2-2; D is possibly TRBD1 (5 bases). Germline-derived CDR1 and CDR2 are MGHRA and YSYEKL. V shed 1 base and J shed 2 bases, with 11 bases lying between them. The CDR3 loop spans 16 amino acids. Written as DNA, the CDR3 is TGCGCCAGCAGCCAAGCGACAGAAGGAAACACCGGGGAGCTGTTTTTT. Protein: CASSQATEGNTGELFF.

The chain links TRBV4-1 to TRBJ1-2; tentatively, D is TRBD1 (6 bases). Germline CDR1 reads MGHRA; CDR2 reads YSYEKL. Between the trimmed V and J ends, which lost 1 base and 11 bases, there was a span of 23 bases. The CDR3 has 16 residues. CDR3 in DNA: TGCGCCAGCAGCCAAGGCCTGCAGGGGACGCGCACTTATTACACCTTC. Translated, it gives CASSQGLQGTRTYYTF.

The chain uses TRBV2 and TRBJ2-7, with D possibly being TRBD1 (5 bases). This CDR3 is 13 amino acids long. V lost 4 bases to trimming and J lost 6 bases, with 13 bases between them. Germline assignment: CDR1 SNHLY and CDR2 FYNNEI. Written as DNA, the CDR3 is TGTGCCAGCAGTGTTGCCAGGGCCGCCGAGCAGTACTTC. This encodes CASSVARAAEQYF.

The gene calls are TRBV5-1 and TRBJ2-3; 9 bases match TRBD1. Germline V gives CDR1 SGHRS, CDR2 YFSETQ. The CDR3 runs to 15 residues. V trimming: 4 bases; J trimming: 8 bases; junction bases outside the gene matches: 11. As DNA, the CDR3 is TGCGCCAGCAGCCTCCTGGGACAGGGATCCGGTACGCAGTATTTT. Its translation: CASSLLGQGSGTQYF. Combining the CDR3 with reference TRBV5-1 and TRBJ2-3 gives the whole variable domain KAGVTQTPRYLIKTRGQQVTLSCSPISGHRSVSWYQQTPGQGLQFLFEYFSETQRNKGNFPGRFSGRQFSNSRSEMNVSTLELGDSALYLCASSLLGQGSGTQYFGPGTRLTVL.

The chain is built from TRBV10-3 and TRBJ1-3; tentative D call: TRBD1 (5 bases). The CDR3 length is 13 residues. Germline values: CDR1 ENHRY, CDR2 SYGVKD. V lost 6 bases and J 3 bases, leaving 9 bases between the germline ends. The chain's CDR3 is CAISAGGGNTIYF. The CDR3 DNA reads as TGTGCCATCAGCGCGGGGGGTGGAAACACCATATATTTT.

The V call is TRBV2, the J call TRBJ1-3; no clear D. The CDR3 runs to 16 residues. The germline CDR1 and CDR2 sequences are SNHLY and FYNNEI. The V and J ends lost 3 bases and 4 bases respectively, with 16 bases between them. The CDR3 loop reads CASSERGILGGNTIYF. In nucleotides, the CDR3 is TGTGCCAGCAGTGAGCGAGGGATCCTTGGGGGAAACACCATATATTTT. The variable domain in full, with the rest retrieved from reference TRBV2 and TRBJ1-3, is EPEVTQTPSHQVTQMGQEVILRCVPISNHLYFYWYRQILGQKVEFLVSFYNNEISEKSEIFDDQFSVERPDGSNFTLKIRSTKLEDSAMYFCASSERGILGGNTIYFGEGSWLTVV.

The chain recombines TRBV5-1 with TRBJ2-5, with TRBD2 matching 7 bases. Unmatched junction bases numbered 13, after V lost 7 bases and J lost 4 bases. The germline V gene encodes CDR1 SGHRS and CDR2 YFSETQ. This CDR3 is built from 15 residues. The CDR3 coding sequence is TGCGCCAGCGAGGATCGGTCTAGCGGTCGAGAGACCCAGTACTTC. Protein sequence: CASEDRSSGRETQYF.

The chain combines TRBV12-3 or TRBV12-4 with TRBJ1-3; D not resolved. The germline V and J ends were trimmed by 0 bases and 4 bases, with 4 bases remaining between them. This CDR3 region has 13 residues. The CDR3 DNA follows: TGTGCCAGCAGTTTAGCAGCCGGAAACACCATATATTTT. Translated, it gives CASSLAAGNTIYF.

The chain combines TRBV28 with TRBJ1-5; D call uncertain. CDR1 and CDR2 (germline): MDHEN, SYDVKM. The CDR3 covers 12 residues. V was shortened by 6 bases and J by 7 bases, with 10 bases between the two germline ends. CDR3 nucleotide sequence: TGTGCCAGCAGACCCACCGGGCAGCCCCAGCATTTT. This gives the protein CASRPTGQPQHF.

V gene TRBV6-6 combines with J gene TRBJ2-7; 15 bases match TRBD2. The CDR3 loop spans 18 amino acids. After removal of 5 bases from V and 3 bases from J, the junction contained 11 bases not matched to a gene. Looked up from germline, CDR1 is MNHNY and CDR2 is SVGAGI (reference sequence). For the CDR3, the DNA is TGTGCCAGCAGTCAACCGGGGACTAGCGGGGGGCAATACTACGAGCAGTACTTC. Protein: CASSQPGTSGGQYYEQYF.

The CDR3 loop is CASSLWAGLPWSPQHF. CDR3 bases: TGTGCCAGCAGTTTATGGGCGGGGTTACCGTGGTCGCCCCAGCATTTT. The chain carries TRBV27 and TRBJ1-5, with no clear D. This CDR3 is 16 amino acids long. Trimming shortened V by 1 base and J by 9 bases, and 19 bases separated the two germline ends. The germline V gene has CDR1 MNHEY and CDR2 SMNVEV (reference sequence).

The chain employs TRBV5-1 and TRBJ2-2, with D hard to call. Trimming removed 0 bases from V and 5 bases from J, with 11 bases in between. This CDR3 contains 15 residues. Germline V lookup: CDR1 SGHRS, CDR2 YFSETQ. Here the CDR3 reads CASSLAVDTTGELFF. Here the CDR3 DNA reads TGCGCCAGCAGCTTGGCCGTCGACACGACCGGGGAGCTGTTTTTT.

The chain uses TRBV19 and TRBJ1-5, with a weak D call TRBD1 (5 bases). CDR1 is LNHDA and CDR2 is SQIVND in the germline V gene (reference sequence). Trimming cost V 5 bases and J 3 bases, with 11 bases left between them. There are 14 residues in the CDR3. The CDR3 sequence is CASSASGPNQPQHF. DNA for the CDR3: TGTGCCAGTAGTGCTTCAGGGCCCAATCAGCCCCAGCATTTT.

This clone was found a few times. The V call is TRBV4-1, the J call TRBJ2-7; TRBD2 agrees at 7 bases. The ends lost 0 bases at V and 5 bases at J; junction bases unmatched: 10. CDR1 is MGHRA and CDR2 is YSYEKL in the germline V gene. The CDR3 loop spans 16 amino acids. CDR3 DNA sequence: TGCGCCAGCAGCCAAGATTATGGCGGGGGTTGGGACGAGCAGTACTTC. Protein sequence: CASSQDYGGGWDEQYF.

This sequence joins TRBV18 and TRBJ2-7; TRBD1 matches at 8 bases. V dropped 6 bases and J dropped 5; count of bases not matched to a gene: 12. The CDR3 totals 15 residues. CDR1 and CDR2 (germline): KGHSH, LQKENI. This chain's CDR3 is CASSKPGQVSHEQYF. The CDR3 bases are TGTGCCAGCTCCAAACCGGGACAGGTCAGCCACGAGCAGTACTTC. Combining the CDR3 with reference TRBV18 and TRBJ2-7 gives the whole variable domain NAGVMQNPRHLVRRRGQEARLRCSPMKGHSHVYWYRQLPEEGLKFMVYLQKENIIDESGMPKERFSAEFPKEGPSILRIQQVVRGDSAAYFCASSKPGQVSHEQYFGPGTRLTVT.

The rearrangement links TRBV6-5 to TRBJ1-2; TRBD1 aligns across 7 bases. V lost 2 bases to trimming and J lost 6 bases; unmatched junction nucleotides: 6. The germline V gene has CDR1 MNHEY and CDR2 SVGAGI. The CDR3 has 14 residues. CDR3 DNA: TGTGCCAGCAGTTACAACCCAGGGGGAAATGGCTACACCTTC. Protein: CASSYNPGGNGYTF.

This rearrangement joins TRBV2 to TRBJ1-5, with D possibly matching TRBD1 (6 bases). V was trimmed by 6 bases and J by 4 bases, leaving 16 bases between them. The CDR3 is made up of 15 amino acids. Germline values: CDR1 SNHLY, CDR2 FYNNEI. The CDR3 DNA is TGTGCCAGCAGCGCTCGCGACAGGCCTAATCAGCCCCAGCATTTT. Translated: CASSARDRPNQPQHF. The full variable domain, in which reference TRBV2 and TRBJ1-5 provide the parts outside the CDR3, is EPEVTQTPSHQVTQMGQEVILRCVPISNHLYFYWYRQILGQKVEFLVSFYNNEISEKSEIFDDQFSVERPDGSNFTLKIRSTKLEDSAMYFCASSARDRPNQPQHFGDGTRLSIL.

The chain joins TRBV9 to TRBJ1-2; D might be TRBD1 (6 bases). V dropped 3 bases and J dropped 8 bases, with 14 bases sitting between them. Germline V gene lookup returns CDR1 SGDLS and CDR2 YYNGEE. This CDR3 comprises 13 residues. The CDR3 bases are TGTGCCAGCAGCGCGAAGACAGGCACCGGCTACACCTTC. As protein: CASSAKTGTGYTF.

The rearrangement joins TRBV9 to TRBJ1-3, with TRBD1 identical over 8 bases. The CDR3 has 16 amino acids. J gave up 2 bases and V 3 bases, and 7 bases lay outside the gene matches. Germline assignment: CDR1 SGDLS and CDR2 YYNGEE. CDR3 in amino acids: CASSATGQGTGNTIYF. The CDR3 region has the DNA TGTGCCAGCAGCGCTACAGGACAGGGCACTGGAAACACCATATATTTT.